This TCR beta chain was retrieved from a study of TIL therapy for anti-PD-1-resistant metastatic lung cancer. Study-level background: Tumors carried a median 1.5 non-synonymous mutations per megabase.

CDR1 LGHDT and CDR2 YNNKEL come from the germline V gene (reference sequence). With V trimmed by 0 bases and J by 2 bases, 3 bases remained unmatched. The CDR3 has 16 residues. As to time point: pre-treatment sample, taken before nivolumab and TIL therapy. Most excised metastases sampled were pleural nodules or supraclavicular lymph nodes. Progressing patients received lymphodepletion, expanded TIL infusion and IL-2. Stage 4 NSCLC adults joined between late 2017 and 2020. This clone was counted a single time. Sequencing used immunoSEQ v3. Survey-level samples got approximately 2 million read pairs; deep-level samples got about 4.5-6.5 million. The data were produced by immunoSEQ multiplex PCR, yet TCRdb's version contains in-frame clones alone and is incomplete. In the table there are more than 5,500 clones, 60% to 80% of which are singletons.

The chain joins TRBV3-1 (or the pseudogene TRBV3-2) to TRBJ2-3; 9 positions agree with TRBD2. The sequencing here drew on tumor tissue, taken at baseline. The receptor's source is a person aged 25-85 years with non-small cell lung cancer. CDR3 sequence reads: CASSQDLAGNTDTQYF. CDR3 nucleotides: TGTGCCAGCAGCCAAGATCTAGCGGGAAACACAGATACGCAGTATTTT.